The sequence of this TCR beta chain was determined in a study of identical twins. In this sample, this clonotype turned up many times. TCRdb reprocessed the 5' RACE reads via MiXCR and lists one record per CDR3 protein. The repertoire holds around 480,000 distinct CDR3 sequences, with roughly 13% as singletons. These data were also filed under a second study, of yellow fever vaccine responses in identical twins.

Sequencing used CD4+ T cells sorted from blood. The clonotype comes from a woman aged 18-35 years in good health.

This CDR3 is CASSDGRGGNTDTQYF. The CDR3 nucleotides read TGTGCCAGCAGTGACGGGCGGGGGGGCAACACAGATACGCAGTATTTT. This rearrangement joins TRBV2 to TRBJ2-3, with 9 nucleotides matching TRBD2. The J segment lost 2 bases and the V segment lost 3 bases, leaving 6 bases of the junction unmatched. Germline CDR1 reads SNHLY; CDR2 reads FYNNEI. There are 16 residues in the CDR3.